This TCR beta chain was retrieved from a study of cytomegalovirus exposure and HLA in healthy donors. This clone appeared a single time. The PCR had 60 Vbeta and 13 Jbeta primers. The method was immunoSEQ multiplex PCR; TCRdb's version includes in-frame clones alone and lacks a portion of them. This table has some 180,000 clones, less than 90% appearing once. V shed 5 bases and J shed 0 bases, with 8 bases lying between them. The CDR3 is made up of 12 amino acids. Germline V CDR1 and CDR2: SQVTM, ANQGSEA. J is TRBJ2-7 and V is TRBV29-1; D uncertain. The sequencing sample was made of PBMCs. This clonotype originated in a girl under 18 in good health and CMV-seropositive. Here the CDR3 reads CSVFLVSYEQYF. The DNA of the CDR3 is TGCAGCGTTTTTTTAGTCTCCTACGAGCAGTACTTC.